A selection of T cell receptor beta chains follows, all from one sample in a study of PD-1 blockade in classical Hodgkin lymphoma. Method: immunoSEQ multiplex PCR; TCRdb's copy keeps in-frame clones and lacks some. The sample gives around 20,000 clones, roughly 88% of which show up once; about 12% is in the top ten. Specimen: peripheral blood mononuclear cells (PBMCs), collected before the second cycle of nivolumab. These receptors were obtained from a human donor with classical Hodgkin lymphoma. CDR3s include the opening cysteine and the closing phenylalanine or tryptophan. The order of the fields is D gene, J gene, V gene, clone size, CDR3 protein, CDR3 DNA. D genes are given only for firm matches. A row's size may be missing; if present it is once, few, many or a size class.

D gene: TRBD1
J gene: TRBJ1-2
V gene: TRBV6-6
clone size: .
CDR3 protein: CASRLGQNYGYTF
CDR3 DNA: TGTGCCAGCAGATTGGGACAGAACTATGGCTACACCTTC

D gene: .
J gene: TRBJ2-2
V gene: TRBV5-1
clone size: .
CDR3 protein: CASSLVLAGPGGELFF
CDR3 DNA: TGCGCCAGCAGCTTGGTGCTTGCCGGGCCCGGCGGGGAGCTGTTTTTT

D gene: .
J gene: TRBJ2-4
V gene: TRBV4-3
clone size: .
CDR3 protein: CASSQDISEVGIQYF
CDR3 DNA: TGCGCCAGCAGCCAAGATATCTCGGAGGTGGGCATTCAGTACTTC

D gene: .
J gene: TRBJ2-2
V gene: TRBV7-9
clone size: .
CDR3 protein: CASSALRTATNTGELFF
CDR3 DNA: TGTGCCAGCAGCGCACTCAGGACGGCGACCAACACCGGGGAGCTGTTTTTT

D gene: .
J gene: TRBJ2-2
V gene: TRBV7-3
clone size: .
CDR3 protein: CASSSGLTGELFF
CDR3 DNA: TGTGCCAGCAGCTCGGGACTTACCGGGGAGCTGTTTTTT

D gene: .
J gene: TRBJ1-6
V gene: TRBV7-9
clone size: .
CDR3 protein: CASSFGQNNSPLHF
CDR3 DNA: TGTGCCAGCAGCTTTGGGCAGAACAATTCACCCCTCCACTTT

D gene: .
J gene: TRBJ2-2
V gene: TRBV5-1
clone size: once
CDR3 protein: CASSLDRETGELFF
CDR3 DNA: TGCGCCAGCAGCTTGGACAGGGAGACCGGGGAGCTGTTTTTT

D gene: .
J gene: TRBJ1-1
V gene: TRBV21-1
clone size: .
CDR3 protein: CATVGAENTEAFF
CDR3 DNA: TGTGCCACCGTGGGGGCGGAGAACACTGAAGCTTTCTTT

D gene: TRBD2
J gene: TRBJ2-3
V gene: TRBV4-2
clone size: .
CDR3 protein: CASSQLGSTSGGAGADTQYF
CDR3 DNA: TGTGCCAGCAGCCAATTGGGCTCGACTAGCGGGGGGGCTGGGGCAGATACGCAGTATTTT

D gene: TRBD2
J gene: TRBJ2-1
V gene: TRBV6-5
clone size: .
CDR3 protein: CASSFGLAGDLNEQFF
CDR3 DNA: TGTGCCAGCAGTTTCGGACTAGCGGGGGACCTCAATGAGCAGTTCTTC

D gene: .
J gene: TRBJ2-7
V gene: TRBV4-3
clone size: .
CDR3 protein: CASSPAQGKTYEQYF
CDR3 DNA: TGCGCCAGCAGCCCCGCACAAGGGAAGACCTACGAGCAGTACTTC

D gene: .
J gene: TRBJ1-4
V gene: TRBV5-1
clone size: .
CDR3 protein: CASSLRQGNEKLFF
CDR3 DNA: TGCGCCAGCAGCCTGAGGCAGGGAAATGAAAAACTGTTTTTT

D gene: .
J gene: TRBJ2-3
V gene: TRBV7-5
clone size: .
CDR3 protein: CARSPQTEPYGTDTQYF
CDR3 DNA: TGTGCCAGAAGCCCTCAGACAGAACCCTATGGCACAGATACGCAGTATTTT

D gene: .
J gene: TRBJ2-5
V gene: TRBV14
clone size: .
CDR3 protein: CASSQEPPSPPYF
CDR3 DNA: TGTGCCAGCAGCCAAGAGCCCCCCAGCCCACCGTACTTC

D gene: TRBD1
J gene: TRBJ1-6
V gene: TRBV5-5
clone size: .
CDR3 protein: CASSWAAGTGNSPLHF
CDR3 DNA: TGTGCCAGCAGCTGGGCGGCCGGGACAGGGAATTCACCCCTCCACTTT

D gene: .
J gene: TRBJ1-1
V gene: TRBV6-5
clone size: .
CDR3 protein: CASSGIDRLGEAFF
CDR3 DNA: TGTGCCAGCAGTGGGATCGACAGGCTGGGTGAAGCTTTCTTT

D gene: .
J gene: TRBJ2-2
V gene: TRBV5-1
clone size: once
CDR3 protein: CASSLMGPGELFF
CDR3 DNA: TGCGCCAGCAGCTTGATGGGGCCCGGGGAGCTGTTTTTT

D gene: .
J gene: TRBJ2-7
V gene: TRBV7-8
clone size: .
CDR3 protein: CASSFTDSYEQYF
CDR3 DNA: TGTGCCAGCAGCTTTACAGACTCCTACGAGCAGTACTTC

D gene: .
J gene: TRBJ2-7
V gene: TRBV7-9
clone size: few
CDR3 protein: CASSLGSYEQYF
CDR3 DNA: TGTGCCAGCAGCCTCGGGTCTTACGAGCAGTACTTC

D gene: .
J gene: TRBJ1-1
V gene: TRBV14
clone size: .
CDR3 protein: CASSQDVSGSAFF
CDR3 DNA: TGTGCCAGCAGCCAAGACGTCTCGGGGTCAGCTTTCTTT

D gene: TRBD2
J gene: TRBJ2-3
V gene: TRBV6-5
clone size: few
CDR3 protein: CASTKAGGRDTQYF
CDR3 DNA: TGTGCCAGCACCAAAGCGGGGGGGAGGGATACGCAGTATTTT

D gene: TRBD2
J gene: TRBJ2-3
V gene: TRBV5-1
clone size: .
CDR3 protein: CASSAGGSDTQYF
CDR3 DNA: TGCGCCAGCAGCGCGGGGGGGTCAGATACGCAGTATTTT